Each of the 26 T cell receptor beta chains below was sequenced from the same sample in a study of T-cell reconstitution after alpha-beta-depleted transplantation in children. The authors prepared the TCRbeta library with unique molecular identifiers. MiXCR, run by TCRdb on the PCR reads, gives a single entry per CDR3 protein. The sample lists some 550,000 distinct CDR3 sequences, approximately 16% occurring once. The sequencing here drew on PBMCs from the stem cell graft donor, taken from the stem cell graft. The receptors come from a human donor who donated a stem cell graft to a child with acute lymphoblastic leukemia.

The chain links TRBV7-9 to TRBJ2-1; 9 bases are shared with TRBD2. Germline CDR1 SEHNR, CDR2 FQNEAQ (reference sequence). Trimming cost V 6 bases and J 7 bases; bases outside gene matches: 10. This CDR3 is 15 amino acids long. The CDR3 reads CASSTGLAWENEQFF. CDR3 sequence (DNA): TGTGCCAGCAGTACGGGACTAGCATGGGAAAATGAGCAGTTCTTC.

The J gene is TRBJ2-5, the V gene TRBV9, with D maybe TRBD2 (6 bases). Germline V gene sequence: CDR1 SGDLS, CDR2 YYNGEE. The germline V and J ends were trimmed by 5 bases and 4 bases, with 12 bases remaining between them. The CDR3 runs 13 residues. In nucleotides, the CDR3 is TGTGCCAGCAGGGGGGGAGGTTCAGAGACCCAGTACTTC. It codes for CASRGGGSETQYF.

This clonotype was observed a handful of times. The rearrangement uses TRBV2 and TRBJ2-3; 9 nucleotides align to TRBD2. The CDR3 totals 17 residues. Germline values: CDR1 SNHLY, CDR2 FYNNEI. The V gene end was trimmed by 6 bases and the J gene end by 2 bases; junction bases not matched to a gene: 12. CDR3 DNA sequence: TGTGCCAGCAGGCCCTGGCTAGCGGGGAGCTCCACAGATACGCAGTATTTT. The encoded protein is CASRPWLAGSSTDTQYF.

This clonotype was seen only a few times. The chain employs TRBV7-9 and TRBJ1-1, with 7 bases aligning to TRBD1. Germline V CDR1 and CDR2: SEHNR, FQNEAQ (reference sequence). V gave up 1 base and J gave up 5 bases; unmatched junction bases: 7. The CDR3 totals 15 residues. CDR3 nucleotides: TGTGCCAGCAGCTTAGGGATGTGGGGACAGACTGAAGCTTTCTTT. Encoded protein: CASSLGMWGQTEAFF.

The V gene is TRBV18, the J gene TRBJ2-7; the D call may be TRBD1 or TRBD2 (5 bases each). The CDR3 extends over 13 amino acids. Germline CDR1 KGHSH, CDR2 LQKENI. V was trimmed by 4 bases and J by 3 bases, leaving 10 bases between them. The CDR3 DNA sequence: TGTGCCAGCTCACACGGGGCTTTCTACGAGCAGTACTTC. Its protein product is CASSHGAFYEQYF.

This clonotype was seen many times. The chain is built from TRBV4-1 and TRBJ2-7; perhaps D is TRBD1 or TRBD2 (6 bases each). The CDR3 is 13 residues long. V lost 4 bases to trimming and J lost 6 bases, with 13 bases between them. Germline lookup yields CDR1 MGHRA and CDR2 YSYEKL. The CDR3 here is CASSRGTTTEQYF. The CDR3 DNA follows: TGCGCCAGCAGCCGCGGGACAACGACCGAGCAGTACTTC.

The table lists this clonotype with a few counts. This sequence joins TRBV5-1 and TRBJ1-1; D might be TRBD1 (6 bases). V dropped 6 bases and J dropped 6 bases, with 21 bases sitting between them. Germline CDR1 is SGHRS and CDR2 is YFSETQ. The CDR3 totals 15 residues. Written as DNA, the CDR3 is TGCGCCAGCAAGGGGCAGGGGAGTGGTGTCCCTGAAGCTTTCTTT. It encodes CASKGQGSGVPEAFF.

The chain carries TRBV5-1 and TRBJ2-7; 7 bases map to TRBD1. Germline V lookup: CDR1 SGHRS, CDR2 YFSETQ. V gave up 3 bases and J gave up 4 bases; unmatched junction bases: 7. The CDR3 sequence is 14 residues long. This chain's CDR3 is CASSWWVTGYEQYF. Written as DNA, the CDR3 is TGCGCCAGCAGCTGGTGGGTGACAGGGTACGAGCAGTACTTC.

There are a few counts of this clonotype. The chain employs TRBV5-6 and TRBJ1-1, with a tentative D call TRBD1 (5 bases). The V and J ends lost 4 bases and 0 bases respectively, with 13 bases between them. From germline, CDR1 is SGHDT and CDR2 YYEEEE. This CDR3 is 15 amino acids long. The CDR3 DNA sequence: TGTGCCAGCAGCATATCGGGACGTATGAACACTGAAGCTTTCTTT. It yields the protein CASSISGRMNTEAFF.

The V and J genes are TRBV29-1 and TRBJ2-7; 12 nucleotides line up with TRBD2. With 0 bases clipped from V and 2 bases from J, the junction kept 5 bases outside the gene matches. CDR3 length: 16 amino acids. Germline V gives CDR1 SQVTM, CDR2 ANQGSEA. CDR3 protein: CSVEDRSSGRAYEQYF. The CDR3 nucleotides are TGCAGCGTTGAAGATCGGTCTAGCGGGAGGGCCTACGAGCAGTACTTC.

The gene calls are TRBV7-9 and TRBJ2-7, with D perhaps matching TRBD1 (6 bases). The V gene lost 2 bases and the J gene lost 3 bases, with 14 bases spanning the gap. Germline CDR1 reads SEHNR; CDR2 reads FQNEAQ (reference sequence). The CDR3 extends over 15 amino acids. The CDR3 here is CASSLFMAGDYEQYF. The DNA for the CDR3 is TGTGCCAGCAGCTTATTCATGGCAGGGGACTACGAGCAGTACTTC.

This clonotype was counted only a few times. The gene calls are TRBV11-2 and TRBJ2-3; TRBD2 matches at 10 bases. The V gene's germline CDR1 is SGHAT and CDR2 FQNNGV. The CDR3 totals 15 residues. J lost 4 bases, V lost 4 bases, and 5 bases had no gene match. The CDR3 DNA is TGTGCCAGCAGCTCCGGGACTAGCGAACCAGATACGCAGTATTTT. Protein sequence: CASSSGTSEPDTQYF.

The rearrangement joins TRBV7-2 to TRBJ2-1, with 12 bases that match TRBD2. Germline values: CDR1 SGHTA, CDR2 FQGNSA. CDR3 size: 17 residues. V was pared by 3 bases and J by 7 bases, with 10 bases of the junction left unmatched. The CDR3 loop reads CASSFPRTSGIGNEQFF. The CDR3 DNA reads as TGTGCCAGCAGCTTCCCCCGGACTAGCGGGATTGGGAATGAGCAGTTCTTC.

A few counts support this clonotype. V and J are TRBV6-2 or TRBV6-3 and TRBJ1-2; 7 nucleotides align to TRBD1. Germline trimming cut 7 bases from V and 3 bases from J; bases unmatched to any gene: 5. Germline loops: CDR1 MNHEY, CDR2 SVGEGT. This CDR3 spans 13 amino acids. CDR3 protein: CASNDRVDYGYTF. CDR3 nucleotides: TGTGCCAGCAACGACAGGGTCGACTATGGCTACACCTTC.

The chain employs TRBV20-1 and TRBJ1-1; D not certain. The CDR3 spans 15 residues. Trimming shortened V by 5 bases and J by 3 bases, and 19 bases separated the two germline ends. CDR1 is DFQATT, CDR2 SNEGSKA, per germline (reference sequence). The CDR3 DNA follows: TGCAGTGCTTGGGATCTGGAAGGGTGGGACACTGAAGCTTTCTTT. Translated, it gives CSAWDLEGWDTEAFF.

Only a few counts were recorded for this clonotype. This sequence joins TRBV9 and TRBJ2-1, with 10 bases that match TRBD1. After removal of 3 bases from V and 3 bases from J, the junction contained 6 bases not matched to a gene. The germline V gene has CDR1 SGDLS and CDR2 YYNGEE. The CDR3 has 16 residues. The CDR3 DNA is TGTGCCAGCAGCGCCGTCGGGGACAGGGGCTACAATGAGCAGTTCTTC. Residues: CASSAVGDRGYNEQFF.

This clonotype was counted between two and nine times. The chain recombines TRBV6-1 with TRBJ2-6, with D hard to call. CDR1 MNHNS and CDR2 SASEGT come from the germline V gene. Trimming removed 5 bases from V and 0 bases from J, with 8 bases in between. CDR3 length equals 15 residues. CDR3 region: CASSLRASGANVLTF. The CDR3 coding sequence is TGTGCCAGCAGTCTGCGCGCCTCTGGGGCCAACGTCCTGACTTTC.

This sequence joins TRBV18 and TRBJ2-7; D gene unclear. V lost 3 bases and J lost 5, with 5 bases in between. CDR1 KGHSH and CDR2 LQKENI come from the germline V gene. The length of the CDR3 is 11 residues. CDR3 nucleotide sequence: TGTGCCAGCTCACCTTCCCACGAGCAGTACTTC. Translation: CASSPSHEQYF.

This clonotype was found a few times. This chain links TRBV29-1 with TRBJ1-2; possibly TRBD1 for D (6 bases). The CDR3 runs to 13 residues. V lost 5 bases and J 2 bases, leaving 12 bases between the germline ends. Germline assignment: CDR1 SQVTM and CDR2 ANQGSEA. The CDR3 sequence is CSVRGTRNYGYTF. The CDR3, as DNA: TGCAGCGTTAGAGGGACAAGGAACTATGGCTACACCTTC.

Only a few counts were recorded for this clonotype. The chain couples TRBV5-6 to TRBJ2-5, with a tentative D call TRBD2 (5 bases). CDR3 size: 15 residues. The V gene lost 4 bases and the J gene lost 3 bases, with 16 bases spanning the gap. Germline assignment: CDR1 SGHDT and CDR2 YYEEEE. The CDR3 nucleotides are TGTGCCAGCAGCGGGGTTGAGGGCCGGAAAGAGACCCAGTACTTC. It yields the protein CASSGVEGRKETQYF.

This clonotype was detected many times. V usage is TRBV9 and J usage is TRBJ2-7; D is perhaps TRBD2 (6 bases). Per the germline V gene, CDR1 is SGDLS and CDR2 is YYNGEE. With 10 bases removed from V and 5 bases from J, the gap between germline ends came to 16 bases. The CDR3 runs to 12 residues. The DNA for the CDR3 is TGTGCCCTCTGGGCTAGCGTCCACGAGCAGTACTTC. It encodes CALWASVHEQYF.

This clonotype was counted between two and nine times. The V and J genes are TRBV7-9 and TRBJ1-2; D possibly corresponds to TRBD1 (6 bases). CDR1 is SEHNR and CDR2 is FQNEAQ in the germline V gene (reference sequence). CDR3 length: 14 residues. V was trimmed by 6 bases and J by 8 bases, leaving 19 bases between them. The CDR3 DNA is TGTGCCAGCAGTAAATCGGAGGGGGGTTACGGCTACACCTTC. This translates into CASSKSEGGYGYTF.

The rearrangement joins TRBV20-1 to TRBJ2-2; 9 nucleotides line up with TRBD2. Germline lookup yields CDR1 DFQATT and CDR2 SNEGSKA (reference sequence). This CDR3 region has 16 residues. J gave up 4 bases and V 0 bases, and 6 bases lay outside the gene matches. The CDR3 coding sequence is TGCAGTGCTAGAGATGCCGAGACTAGCGGCACCGGGGAGCTGTTTTTT. This sequence encodes CSARDAETSGTGELFF.

The chain recombines TRBV5-1 with TRBJ2-1; D call uncertain. There are 17 residues in the CDR3. The germline V and J ends were trimmed by 0 bases and 0 bases, with 13 bases remaining between them. Looked up from germline, CDR1 is SGHRS and CDR2 is YFSETQ. The DNA for the CDR3 is TGCGCCAGCAGCTTGGCCACTCTCGAAGGCTCCTACAATGAGCAGTTCTTC. Translation: CASSLATLEGSYNEQFF.

The chain has TRBV18 and TRBJ1-1; 8 bases align to TRBD1. The CDR3 is 14 amino acids. The germline CDR1 and CDR2 sequences are KGHSH and LQKENI. Trimming took 7 bases from V and 4 from J; bases not matched to a gene: 8. CDR3 DNA sequence: TGTGCCAGCTGGCCAGGGGGCGCGAGCACTGAAGCTTTCTTT. Protein sequence: CASWPGGASTEAFF.

The rearrangement joins TRBV29-1 to TRBJ1-1, with D uncertain. V shed 3 bases and J shed 0 bases, with 8 bases lying between them. The length of the CDR3 is 13 residues. Germline V lookup: CDR1 SQVTM, CDR2 ANQGSEA. CDR3 residues: CSVDPYLNTEAFF. CDR3 DNA sequence: TGCAGCGTTGATCCCTATCTGAACACTGAAGCTTTCTTT.